This T cell receptor (beta chain) was sequenced in a study of blood T cell repertoires in COVID-19. About the study: The analysed material was cDNA or gDNA that came from T cells, B-cell-depleted T cells, or PBMCs.

As originally analysed: Reference gene primer amplification gave nucleated cell count estimates. Sequencing was performed with immunoSEQ multiplex PCR; in TCRdb, only in-frame clones are kept and a portion is missing. That table is the source of V, J and clone size, and D and trimming were worked out from the DNA. The sample comprises 95,000 to 110,000 clones, around four fifths of which are singletons, and 26% rests with the top ten. The CDR3 is 15 amino acids. The germline CDR1 and CDR2 sequences are LNHDA and SQIVND (reference sequence). With 2 bases clipped from V and 4 bases from J, the junction kept 5 bases outside the gene matches.

The receptor was isolated from a man between 60 and 70 years old with acute or convalescent COVID-19. The rearrangement uses TRBV19 and TRBJ2-3, with 8 positions matching TRBD2. The sequenced sample consisted of peripheral blood. The CDR3 spells CASSISAGASDTQYF. CDR3 DNA: TGTGCCAGTAGTATATCAGCGGGAGCTTCAGATACGCAGTATTTT.